One T cell receptor beta chain is described in this entry. The antigen remains unidentified. CD4+ cells underwent separation, giving CD45RA+ naive and CD45RA-negative memory subsets. The data were obtained in a study of shared clonotypes between healthy human individuals. Study outcomes and limitations: Several donors held about 5% of naive CD4 clonotypes in common.

Sequencing used immunoSEQ multiplex PCR; TCRdb keeps in-frame clones, though not all of them. Of roughly 640,000 clones in the sample, around two thirds were seen once. Material for sequencing was memory CD4+ T cells sorted from blood. As for subset: CD45RA-negative fraction. The receptor was derived from a woman aged 25-40 years in good health.

The CDR3 DNA reads as TGTGCCAGCAGCTTGGGAGTCGGAGGGAGCGCAGATACGCAGTATTTT. This translates into CASSLGVGGSADTQYF. The V and J genes are TRBV5-4 and TRBJ2-3; possibly TRBD2 for D (6 bases). From germline, CDR1 is SGHNT and CDR2 YYREEE (reference sequence). The CDR3 runs 16 residues. The V end was cut by 0 bases, the J end by 4 bases, with 15 bases between.